This is a list of T cell receptor beta chains from one sample in a study of blood T cell repertoires in COVID-19. Libraries were prepared by immunoSEQ multiplex PCR; TCRdb keeps only in-frame clonotypes and omits some of them. There are about 380,000 clones in the sample; nearly 90% occur only once, and about 7% lies in the top ten. Sequenced: peripheral blood. Receptors originate from a man younger than 35 with active or convalescent COVID-19. Each CDR3 is given with its conserved first and last residue. The order of the fields is V gene, J gene, CDR3 length, D gene, clone size, CDR3 DNA, CDR3 protein. D genes are given only for firm matches. Expanded clones get a size class; other rows say once, few or many, or leave the size out.

v_gene: TRBV27; j_gene: TRBJ2-5; len: 13; d_gene: TRBD1; abundance: .; CDR3nt: TGTGCCAGCAGGACAGGGGCCGGGGAGACCCAGTACTTC; CDR3aa: CASRTGAGETQYF
v_gene: TRBV24-1; j_gene: TRBJ1-3; len: 14; d_gene: .; abundance: .; CDR3nt: TGTGCCACCAGTGGGTCCTCACAGGGAAACACCATATATTTT; CDR3aa: CATSGSSQGNTIYF
v_gene: TRBV5-1; j_gene: TRBJ2-5; len: 17; d_gene: TRBD2; abundance: .; CDR3nt: TGCGCCAGCAGCTTGTCCAGGACTAGCGGGGCCCAAGAGACCCAGTACTTC; CDR3aa: CASSLSRTSGAQETQYF
v_gene: TRBV28; j_gene: TRBJ1-2; len: 12; d_gene: .; abundance: few; CDR3nt: TGTGCCAGCAAAGAGGGATCCTATGGCTACACCTTC; CDR3aa: CASKEGSYGYTF
v_gene: TRBV29-1; j_gene: TRBJ2-5; len: 12; d_gene: TRBD2; abundance: .; CDR3nt: TGCAGCGTTGAGGTCGGGGGGGAGACCCAGTACTTC; CDR3aa: CSVEVGGETQYF
v_gene: TRBV5-4; j_gene: TRBJ1-3; len: 14; d_gene: TRBD1; abundance: .; CDR3nt: TGTGCCAGCAGCCCAGGGGGGTCTGGAAACACCATATATTTT; CDR3aa: CASSPGGSGNTIYF
v_gene: TRBV7-9; j_gene: TRBJ2-7; len: 16; d_gene: TRBD1; abundance: .; CDR3nt: TGTGCCAGCAGCACTACCGACAGGGGGCGAGAGTACGAGCAGTACTTC; CDR3aa: CASSTTDRGREYEQYF
v_gene: TRBV3-1/TRBV3-2; j_gene: TRBJ2-7; len: 15; d_gene: .; abundance: .; CDR3nt: TGTGCCAGCAGCACAGGGGGTAGCGGGGGCTACGAGCAGTACTTC; CDR3aa: CASSTGGSGGYEQYF
v_gene: TRBV6-5; j_gene: TRBJ2-1; len: 15; d_gene: TRBD2; abundance: few; CDR3nt: TGTGCCAGCAGTAAGCGGGGGGCCATAAACAATGAGCAGTTCTTC; CDR3aa: CASSKRGAINNEQFF
v_gene: TRBV11-2; j_gene: TRBJ1-2; len: 15; d_gene: TRBD1; abundance: .; CDR3nt: TGTGCCAGCAGCTTAGTTGGGACAGGGCTAGGAGGCTACACCTTC; CDR3aa: CASSLVGTGLGGYTF
v_gene: TRBV5-1; j_gene: TRBJ1-5; len: 14; d_gene: TRBD1; abundance: .; CDR3nt: TGCGCCAGCAGCTGGGGACAGGAGGGGCAGCCCCAGCATTTT; CDR3aa: CASSWGQEGQPQHF
v_gene: TRBV18; j_gene: TRBJ2-2; len: 16; d_gene: .; abundance: .; CDR3nt: TGTGCCAGCTCACCAAATAGAGTCGCGAACACCGGGGAGCTGTTTTTT; CDR3aa: CASSPNRVANTGELFF
v_gene: TRBV7-9; j_gene: TRBJ2-3; len: 16; d_gene: TRBD2; abundance: .; CDR3nt: TGTGCCAGCAGCTTAGTTAGCGGGAGGGAGGAAGATACGCAGTATTTT; CDR3aa: CASSLVSGREEDTQYF
v_gene: TRBV18; j_gene: TRBJ1-1; len: 14; d_gene: .; abundance: .; CDR3nt: TGTGCCAGCTCAACAAACAGGGAGTCAACTGAAGCTTTCTTT; CDR3aa: CASSTNRESTEAFF
v_gene: TRBV19; j_gene: TRBJ2-3; len: 18; d_gene: TRBD2; abundance: .; CDR3nt: TGTGCCAGTAGTACCGGACTAGCGGGACCAACAAGTACAGATACGCAGTATTTT; CDR3aa: CASSTGLAGPTSTDTQYF
v_gene: TRBV7-9; j_gene: TRBJ2-7; len: 16; d_gene: TRBD2; abundance: few; CDR3nt: TGTGCCAGCAGCTTTGGGACTAGCGGAAACTCCTACGAGCAGTACTTC; CDR3aa: CASSFGTSGNSYEQYF
v_gene: TRBV6-6; j_gene: TRBJ2-5; len: 16; d_gene: TRBD1; abundance: .; CDR3nt: TGTGCCAGCTGCCGGAAGTCGGGACAGGGAGCAGAGACCCAGTACTTC; CDR3aa: CASCRKSGQGAETQYF
v_gene: TRBV5-1; j_gene: TRBJ2-1; len: 15; d_gene: .; abundance: .; CDR3nt: TGCGCCAGCAGCCAAGCCCCTAGATCCTACAATGAGCAGTTCTTC; CDR3aa: CASSQAPRSYNEQFF
v_gene: TRBV21-1; j_gene: TRBJ2-7; len: 16; d_gene: .; abundance: .; CDR3nt: TGTGCCAGCAGCAAAGTAAGGGGACAGGGAACCCACGAGCAGTACTTC; CDR3aa: CASSKVRGQGTHEQYF
v_gene: TRBV5-1; j_gene: TRBJ1-2; len: 15; d_gene: .; abundance: few; CDR3nt: TGCGCCAGCAGCTTGGTGGCCTCCTCTAACTATGGCTACACCTTC; CDR3aa: CASSLVASSNYGYTF
v_gene: TRBV5-1; j_gene: TRBJ2-2; len: 14; d_gene: .; abundance: once; CDR3nt: TGCGCCAGCAGCTACGCGGGCAGCACCGGGGAGCTGTTTTTT; CDR3aa: CASSYAGSTGELFF
v_gene: TRBV9; j_gene: TRBJ1-1; len: 13; d_gene: .; abundance: .; CDR3nt: TGTGCCAGCAATTCAGGGGTGAACACTGAAGCTTTCTTT; CDR3aa: CASNSGVNTEAFF
v_gene: TRBV7-2; j_gene: TRBJ2-5; len: 12; d_gene: .; abundance: .; CDR3nt: TGTGCCAGCAGCCCCCTCTCTGAGACCCAGTACTTC; CDR3aa: CASSPLSETQYF
v_gene: TRBV30; j_gene: TRBJ2-1; len: 13; d_gene: TRBD2; abundance: once; CDR3nt: TGTGCCTGGAGTGTAAGCGGGGCAGGTGAGCAGTTCTTC; CDR3aa: CAWSVSGAGEQFF
v_gene: TRBV14; j_gene: TRBJ1-2; len: 13; d_gene: .; abundance: .; CDR3nt: TGTGCCAGCAGCCCTAGAGTTAACTATGGCTACACCTTC; CDR3aa: CASSPRVNYGYTF
v_gene: TRBV18; j_gene: TRBJ2-7; len: 14; d_gene: TRBD1; abundance: .; CDR3nt: TGTGCCAGCTCACCCGGACAGGGTTCGGCCGAGCAGTACTTC; CDR3aa: CASSPGQGSAEQYF
v_gene: TRBV27; j_gene: TRBJ2-5; len: 13; d_gene: TRBD2; abundance: once; CDR3nt: TGTGCCAGCAGTTCGCGGGGGGTTGAGACCCAGTACTTC; CDR3aa: CASSSRGVETQYF
v_gene: TRBV2; j_gene: TRBJ1-1; len: 15; d_gene: TRBD1; abundance: .; CDR3nt: TGTGCCAGCATTTCCAAAACAGGGGCCAACACTGAAGCTTTCTTT; CDR3aa: CASISKTGANTEAFF
v_gene: TRBV23-1; j_gene: TRBJ2-5; len: 11; d_gene: .; abundance: .; CDR3nt: TGCGCCAGCAGCAATGCGGAGACCCAGTACTTC; CDR3aa: CASSNAETQYF
v_gene: TRBV12-5; j_gene: TRBJ2-5; len: 17; d_gene: .; abundance: .; CDR3nt: TGTGCTAGTGGTTTTTCTGTTGCCAGGGAGGTACAAGAGACCCAGTACTTC; CDR3aa: CASGFSVAREVQETQYF
v_gene: TRBV2; j_gene: TRBJ1-2; len: 14; d_gene: TRBD1; abundance: once; CDR3nt: TGTGCCAGCAACAAGGCAGGGGGAGACTATGGCTACACCTTC; CDR3aa: CASNKAGGDYGYTF
v_gene: TRBV27; j_gene: TRBJ1-2; len: 16; d_gene: .; abundance: .; CDR3nt: TGTGCCAGCAGCCACCGCGGGAATGGGCTCAACTATGGCTACACCTTC; CDR3aa: CASSHRGNGLNYGYTF
v_gene: TRBV5-6; j_gene: TRBJ1-2; len: 16; d_gene: .; abundance: .; CDR3nt: TGTGCCAGCAGCTTGGCGTGGGGCGGTCCGAACTATGGCTACACCTTC; CDR3aa: CASSLAWGGPNYGYTF
v_gene: TRBV6-8; j_gene: TRBJ2-7; len: 17; d_gene: .; abundance: once; CDR3nt: TGTGCCAGCAGCCGCCCAACCCTTCCGGGACTCCACTACGAGCAGTACTTC; CDR3aa: CASSRPTLPGLHYEQYF
v_gene: TRBV27; j_gene: TRBJ2-5; len: 13; d_gene: TRBD1; abundance: .; CDR3nt: TGTGCCAGCAGACGGACAGGCCAAGAGACCCAGTACTTC; CDR3aa: CASRRTGQETQYF